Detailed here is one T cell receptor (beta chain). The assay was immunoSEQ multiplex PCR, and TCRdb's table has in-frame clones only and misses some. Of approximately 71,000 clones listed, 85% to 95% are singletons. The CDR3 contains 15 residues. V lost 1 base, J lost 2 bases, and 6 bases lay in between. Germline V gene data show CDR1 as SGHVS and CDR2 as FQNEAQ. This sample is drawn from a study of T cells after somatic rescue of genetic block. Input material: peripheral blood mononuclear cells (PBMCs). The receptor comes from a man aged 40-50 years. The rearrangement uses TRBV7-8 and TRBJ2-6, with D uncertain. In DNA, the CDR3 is TGTGCCAGCAGCTTAGTTGATACTGGGGCCAACGTCCTGACTTTC. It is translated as CASSLVDTGANVLTF.